A selection of T cell receptor beta chains follows, all from one sample in a study of cytomegalovirus exposure and HLA in healthy donors. Using immunoSEQ multiplex PCR, the repertoire was profiled, and TCRdb retains in-frame clones only, with some absent. This sample carries tens of thousands of clones, approximately 84% of them seen once, and the ten largest clones take 2.1%. The specimen sequenced was PBMCs. The receptors originated from a man aged 18-30 years in good health and CMV-seronegative. Both conserved end residues are part of each CDR3. A D gene is named only where the DNA matches it firmly. Clone size is stated in some rows and not others, as once, few, many or a class when expanded.

V	J	D	size	CDR3	DNA
TRBV5-1	TRBJ1-5	.	.	CASSLSSDQPQHF	TGCGCCAGCAGCTTGTCCTCCGATCAGCCCCAGCATTTT
TRBV29-1	TRBJ2-7	TRBD1	.	CSVDFGTGEYEQYF	TGCAGCGTCGACTTCGGGACAGGGGAATACGAGCAGTACTTC
TRBV5-1	TRBJ2-7	TRBD2	.	CASSLQMTAGAYEQYF	TGCGCCAGCAGCTTACAAATGACCGCGGGAGCCTACGAGCAGTACTTC
TRBV5-6	TRBJ1-5	.	once	CASSTRGLGQPQHF	TGTGCCAGCAGCACAAGAGGGCTAGGGCAGCCCCAGCATTTT
TRBV10-2	TRBJ1-2	.	.	CASSESGGTNYGYTF	TGCGCCAGCAGTGAGTCAGGGGGAACTAACTATGGCTACACCTTC
TRBV7-7	TRBJ2-2	.	.	CASSLRTDAGELFF	TGTGCTAGCAGCCTCAGGACAGATGCCGGGGAGCTGTTTTTT
TRBV21-1	TRBJ1-6	.	.	CALGDSPLHF	TGTGCCCTCGGAGATTCACCCCTCCACTTT
TRBV28	TRBJ1-3	TRBD1	once	CASSFSGQGIPSIYF	TGTGCCAGCAGTTTTAGCGGACAGGGGATCCCGAGCATATATTTT
TRBV11-2	TRBJ1-6	.	.	CASSFGERALHF	TGTGCCAGCAGCTTTGGCGAACGGGCCCTCCACTTT
TRBV28	TRBJ2-5	.	.	CASSLNRPLKTQYF	TGTGCCAGCAGTTTAAACAGGCCTCTAAAGACCCAGTACTTC
TRBV10-3	TRBJ2-7	TRBD1	.	CAAQGQRSEQYF	TGTGCCGCCCAGGGACAGCGGAGCGAGCAGTACTTC
TRBV30	TRBJ1-2	TRBD1	.	CAWSITTGGAGYTF	TGTGCCTGGAGTATCACGACAGGGGGCGCTGGCTACACCTTC
TRBV5-4	TRBJ1-4	.	.	CASSGGVLGEKLFF	TGTGCCAGCAGCGGAGGGGTTCTAGGCGAAAAACTGTTTTTT
TRBV5-1	TRBJ2-7	TRBD1	.	CASSPPDRAYEQYF	TGCGCCAGCAGCCCCCCCGACAGGGCCTACGAGCAGTACTTC
TRBV7-6	TRBJ2-6	.	.	CASSLRLGGQGISGANVLTF	TGTGCCAGCAGCTTAAGGTTGGGCGGGCAGGGGATAAGTGGGGCCAACGTCCTGACTTTC
TRBV10-2	TRBJ1-1	.	.	CASTRRNTEAFF	TGCGCCAGCACTCGGAGAAACACTGAAGCTTTCTTT
TRBV28	TRBJ2-6	.	.	CASSSVFSGANVLTF	TGTGCCAGCAGTTCCGTTTTCTCTGGGGCCAACGTCCTGACTTTC
TRBV6-1	TRBJ1-5	.	.	CATRWGWGNQPQHF	TGTGCCACCCGGTGGGGCTGGGGCAATCAGCCCCAGCATTTT
TRBV14	TRBJ2-2	TRBD1	.	CASRPTGGNTGELFF	TGTGCCAGCAGACCGACAGGGGGAAACACCGGGGAGCTGTTTTTT
TRBV4-1	TRBJ1-4	.	.	CASSQTGQTIEKLFF	TGCGCCAGCAGCCAAACCGGACAGACTATTGAAAAACTGTTTTTT
TRBV30	TRBJ2-2	.	.	CAWSGGLYTGELFF	TGTGCCTGGAGTGGGGGACTCTACACCGGGGAGCTGTTTTTT
TRBV11-2	TRBJ1-3	.	once	CASSLPPGLLGNTIYF	TGTGCCAGCAGCTTGCCCCCCGGACTCTTAGGAAACACCATATATTTT
TRBV5-4	TRBJ2-7	TRBD2	few	CASSLAGGGSDEQYF	TGTGCCAGCAGCTTGGCCGGAGGCGGGAGCGACGAGCAGTACTTC
TRBV29-1	TRBJ1-1	.	.	CSASVSMNTEAFF	TGCAGCGCTAGCGTCAGCATGAACACTGAAGCTTTCTTT
TRBV7-6	TRBJ2-7	.	.	CASSLGAGAAYEQYF	TGTGCCAGCAGCTTAGGGGCGGGGGCCGCCTACGAGCAGTACTTC
TRBV7-6	TRBJ2-7	.	.	CASSLAVSGYEQYF	TGTGCCAGCAGCTTAGCGGTTTCCGGCTACGAGCAGTACTTC
TRBV19	TRBJ2-1	TRBD2	.	CASEKKEVAGGPAYNEQFF	TGTGCCAGTGAAAAAAAGGAAGTAGCGGGAGGGCCCGCTTACAATGAGCAGTTCTTC